Described below is a single T cell receptor (beta chain) sequence and its context. Its specificity is not known. These data originate in a study of cytomegalovirus exposure and HLA in healthy donors. Study-level findings and limits: A later analysis linked about 17,000 TCR beta sequences to HLA alleles at 0.05 false discovery rate. Accurate prediction of HLA-A and HLA-B alleles (for most subjects) was reportedly achieved from TCR beta sequences. There were reportedly fewer N-insertions in an Asian-associated ancestry cluster than the roughly 700-donor mean, in a later analysis. One cluster of highly shared sequence variants probably arose as a sequencing artifact.

Germline V gene data show CDR1 as SGDLS and CDR2 as YYNGEE. V lost 3 bases and J lost 1; bases outside the gene matches: 7. The CDR3 runs 18 residues. PCR amplification relied on 60 Vbeta primers (plus 13 Jbeta primers). Some clones are missing from TCRdb's copy, which holds only in-frame ones; the method was immunoSEQ multiplex PCR. Of about 210,000 clones in the sample, around 82% were seen once. The rearrangement links TRBV9 to TRBJ2-6, with 10 bases identical to TRBD1. Specimen: PBMCs. The clonotype was recovered from a woman between 25 and 40 years old in good health and CMV-seropositive. Here the CDR3 reads CASSAPGQGFSGANVLTF. The CDR3 DNA is TGTGCCAGCAGCGCTCCGGGACAGGGGTTTTCTGGGGCCAACGTCCTGACTTTC.